The clone carrying this T cell receptor beta chain has ten or more counts. Its antigen is as yet unknown. This sample's TCRbeta library carried unique molecular identifier barcodes. TCRdb independently ran MiXCR on the PCR reads; one entry per CDR3 protein. Altogether about 1,000,000 distinct CDR3 sequences are present, roughly 29% being singletons, with the ten largest covering 28%. V lost 3 bases to trimming and J lost 9 bases, with 9 bases between them. CDR3 length equals 12 residues. CDR1 KGHSH and CDR2 LQKENI come from the germline V gene. The entry originates in a study of T-cell reconstitution after alpha-beta-depleted transplantation in children. General study points: The main origin of T-cell counts and diversity one year after transplant was newly produced T cells. Alpha-beta T cells about two months after transplant reportedly derived from several hundred expanded graft clones. It was surviving recipient T cells and thymic progenitors that gave some patients high TCRbeta diversity at day 60.

The J gene is TRBJ2-1, the V gene TRBV18; D is undetermined. This material consisted of PBMCs, mostly from graft donor cells, taken 360 days after TCRalphabeta/CD19-depleted stem cell transplant. The clonotype was recovered from a boy in the first two years of life who had a stem cell transplant for SCID, so the T cells may come from the graft donor. CDR3 in amino acids: CASSPVFGEQFF. As DNA, the CDR3 is TGTGCCAGCTCACCCGTGTTCGGTGAGCAGTTCTTC.